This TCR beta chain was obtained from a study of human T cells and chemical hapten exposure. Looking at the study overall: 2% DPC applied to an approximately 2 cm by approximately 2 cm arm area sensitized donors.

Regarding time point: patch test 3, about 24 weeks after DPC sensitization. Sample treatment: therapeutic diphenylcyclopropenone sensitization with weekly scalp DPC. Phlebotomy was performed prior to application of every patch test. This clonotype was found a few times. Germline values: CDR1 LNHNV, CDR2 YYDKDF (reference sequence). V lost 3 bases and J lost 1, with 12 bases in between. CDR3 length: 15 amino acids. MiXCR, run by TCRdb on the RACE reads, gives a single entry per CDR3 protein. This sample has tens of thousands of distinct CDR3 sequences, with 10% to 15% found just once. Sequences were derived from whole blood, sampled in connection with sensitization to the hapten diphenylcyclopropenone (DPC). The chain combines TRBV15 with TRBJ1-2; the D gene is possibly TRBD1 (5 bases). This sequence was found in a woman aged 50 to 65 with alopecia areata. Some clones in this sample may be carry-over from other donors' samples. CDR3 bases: TGTGCCACCAGCAGCTGGGGGGACTTTAACTATGGCTACACCTTC. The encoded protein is CATSSWGDFNYGYTF.